What follows describes a single T cell receptor (beta chain). In the original workflow: Nucleated cell counts were estimated from reference gene primer amplification. This table comes from immunoSEQ multiplex PCR, and its TCRdb copy is limited to in-frame clones, with some not included. D and trimming come from the DNA, and the V and J calls and clone size come from that table. Altogether over 110,000 clones are present, approximately 88% being singletons, with the ten largest covering around 28%. These data are taken from a study of blood T cell repertoires in COVID-19. Study at large: Samples taken during acute and convalescent COVID-19 were collected in the United States, Italy and Spain. Nucleic acid was either cDNA or gDNA, and it came from T cells, B-cell-depleted T cells, or PBMCs.

CDR3 length: 16 residues. Germline V lookup: CDR1 SGHTA, CDR2 FQGTGA. Trimming removed 2 bases from V and 2 bases from J; junction bases left unmatched: 4. V gene TRBV7-3 combines with J gene TRBJ2-5; TRBD2 agrees at 11 bases. The TCR comes from a human donor in a cohort sampled during active COVID-19. Sequencing used peripheral blood. The DNA for the CDR3 is TGTGCCAGCAGCTTAGGAGTAGCGGGGGGGCAAGAGACCCAGTACTTC. It is translated as CASSLGVAGGQETQYF. The variable domain in full, with the rest retrieved from reference TRBV7-3 and TRBJ2-5, is GAGVSQTPSNKVTEKGKYVELRCDPISGHTALYWYRQSLGQGPEFLIYFQGTGAADDSGLPNDRFFAVRPEGSVSTLKIQRTERGDSAVYLCASSLGVAGGQETQYFGPGTRLLVL.